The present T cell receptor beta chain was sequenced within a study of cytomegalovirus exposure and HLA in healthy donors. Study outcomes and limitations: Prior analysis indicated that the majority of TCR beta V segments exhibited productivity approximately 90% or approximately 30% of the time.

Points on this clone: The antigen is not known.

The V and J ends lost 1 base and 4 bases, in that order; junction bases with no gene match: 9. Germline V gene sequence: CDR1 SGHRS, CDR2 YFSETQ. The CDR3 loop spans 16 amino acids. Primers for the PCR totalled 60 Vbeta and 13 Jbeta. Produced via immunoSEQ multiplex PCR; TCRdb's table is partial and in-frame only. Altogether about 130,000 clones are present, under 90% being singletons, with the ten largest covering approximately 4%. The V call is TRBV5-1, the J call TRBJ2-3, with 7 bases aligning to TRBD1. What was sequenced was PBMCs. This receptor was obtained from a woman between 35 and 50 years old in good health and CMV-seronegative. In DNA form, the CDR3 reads TGCGCCAGCAGCTTGTTCAGACAGGGAGTACCAGATACGCAGTATTTT. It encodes CASSLFRQGVPDTQYF.